This section outlines one T cell receptor (beta chain) sequence together with its context. This sample is drawn from a study of OX40 agonist ivuxolimab in advanced cancers. Study-wide background: An agonistic anti-OX40 (CD134) antibody, ivuxolimab, was used to treat the patients. Head and neck, renal cell, melanoma or hepatocellular carcinoma were the cancers that dose-escalation patients had.

The method was immunoSEQ multiplex PCR; TCRdb's version includes in-frame clones alone and lacks a portion of them. Here the sample spans 66,000 or so clones, approximately 83% being singletons. The CDR3 length is 13 residues. Trimming removed 9 bases from V and 4 bases from J, with 15 bases in between. The V gene's germline CDR1 is SEHNR and CDR2 FQNEAQ (reference sequence). The V call is TRBV7-9, the J call TRBJ1-2; D remains unclear. The TCR comes from an adult with an advanced solid tumor such as melanoma, head and neck, liver or kidney cancer. Sequenced here: CD4+ or CD8+ T cells sorted from blood, sampled in a trial of the OX40 agonist ivuxolimab. This CDR3 reads CASELGGIYGYTF. The CDR3 DNA reads TGTGCCAGTGAACTCGGTGGAATCTATGGCTACACCTTC.